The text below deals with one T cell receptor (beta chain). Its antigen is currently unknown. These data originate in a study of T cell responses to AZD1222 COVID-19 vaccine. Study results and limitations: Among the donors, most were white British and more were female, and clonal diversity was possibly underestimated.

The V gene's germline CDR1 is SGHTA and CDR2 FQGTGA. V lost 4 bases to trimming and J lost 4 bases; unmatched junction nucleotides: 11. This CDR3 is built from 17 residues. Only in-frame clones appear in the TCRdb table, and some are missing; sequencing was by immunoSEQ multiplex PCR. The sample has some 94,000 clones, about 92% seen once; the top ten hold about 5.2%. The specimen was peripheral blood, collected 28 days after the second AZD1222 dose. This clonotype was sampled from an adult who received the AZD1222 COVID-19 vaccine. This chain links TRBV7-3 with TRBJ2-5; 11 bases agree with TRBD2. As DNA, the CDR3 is TGTGCCAGCAGCTCCCCAAATCTAGCGGGGGGTCGAGAGACCCAGTACTTC. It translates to CASSSPNLAGGRETQYF.